This is a list of T cell receptor beta chains from one sample in a study of T cell changes during pregnancy in multiple sclerosis. Assay used: immunoSEQ multiplex PCR; TCRdb lists only in-frame clones, some missing. The sample lists roughly 100,000 clones; roughly 92% were seen once. Sequenced material: peripheral blood, taken after pregnancy. These receptors originate from a female donor with multiple sclerosis, enrolled in a pregnancy study. Each CDR3 is given with its conserved first and last residue. The D gene is left open where the match is weak. Expanded clones get a size class; other rows say once, few or many, or leave the size out.

V gene	clone size	D gene	J gene	CDR3 DNA	CDR3 protein
TRBV5-1	.	.	TRBJ2-3	TGCGCCAGCAGCGCGACATCAGATACGCAGTATTTT	CASSATSDTQYF
TRBV6-6	once	.	TRBJ2-7	TGTGCCAGCACGGCAGGGGGGTTTCAGTACTTC	CASTAGGFQYF
TRBV5-6	.	.	TRBJ1-3	TGTGCCAGCAGCTTGCTGAGCTCTGGAAACACCATATATTTT	CASSLLSSGNTIYF
TRBV9	.	.	TRBJ1-2	TGTGCCAGCAGCGTAGGGGGGGCTAACTATGGCTACACCTTC	CASSVGGANYGYTF
TRBV6-1	.	.	TRBJ1-2	TGTGCCACCCTCGGGGGGAGTATCTATGGCTACACCTTC	CATLGGSIYGYTF
TRBV15	.	.	TRBJ1-4	TGTGCCACCAGCATCCGGGGGAATGAAAAACTGTTTTTT	CATSIRGNEKLFF
TRBV19	once	TRBD1	TRBJ1-5	TGTGCCAGTAGTATGGGACAGCTAAATCAGCCCCAGCATTTT	CASSMGQLNQPQHF
TRBV13	.	TRBD2	TRBJ2-7	TGTGCCAGCAGCTTGGGGGGGATGCAGAAGAAGAGCTCCTACGAGCAGTACTTC	CASSLGGMQKKSSYEQYF
TRBV4-2	.	.	TRBJ2-1	TGTGCCAGCAGCCAAGTTAGCGGGACAGGGCTTAACAATGAGCAGTTCTTC	CASSQVSGTGLNNEQFF
TRBV4-3	once	TRBD2	TRBJ2-1	TGCGCCAGCAGCCCAAGCGGGGGGGCCTACAATGAGCAGTTCTTC	CASSPSGGAYNEQFF
TRBV19	.	.	TRBJ1-1	TGTGCCAGTAGTATAGATAACAGGTGGAACACTGAAGCTTTCTTT	CASSIDNRWNTEAFF
TRBV7-9	.	TRBD1	TRBJ1-2	TGTGCCAGCAGCTACGGGACAGGGGAGAATGGCTACACCTTC	CASSYGTGENGYTF
TRBV6-6	.	.	TRBJ1-2	TGTGCCAGCAGTTCCCGGGGGGCGGAAGGCTACACCTTC	CASSSRGAEGYTF
TRBV6-4	.	.	TRBJ2-1	TGTGCCAGCAGTGTTCCGCTACTCTCCTACAATGAGCAGTTCTTC	CASSVPLLSYNEQFF
TRBV7-2	once	.	TRBJ2-7	TGTGCCAGCAGCTTAGCGCTCTTGGCGGTGGGTGGCGAGCAGTACTTC	CASSLALLAVGGEQYF
TRBV2	once	.	TRBJ2-7	TGTGCCAGCAGTGAAGCCGGGACAACTTACGAGCAGTACTTC	CASSEAGTTYEQYF
TRBV19	.	.	TRBJ2-7	TGTGCCAGTAGTATGAGCGGATCCTACGAGCAGTACTTC	CASSMSGSYEQYF